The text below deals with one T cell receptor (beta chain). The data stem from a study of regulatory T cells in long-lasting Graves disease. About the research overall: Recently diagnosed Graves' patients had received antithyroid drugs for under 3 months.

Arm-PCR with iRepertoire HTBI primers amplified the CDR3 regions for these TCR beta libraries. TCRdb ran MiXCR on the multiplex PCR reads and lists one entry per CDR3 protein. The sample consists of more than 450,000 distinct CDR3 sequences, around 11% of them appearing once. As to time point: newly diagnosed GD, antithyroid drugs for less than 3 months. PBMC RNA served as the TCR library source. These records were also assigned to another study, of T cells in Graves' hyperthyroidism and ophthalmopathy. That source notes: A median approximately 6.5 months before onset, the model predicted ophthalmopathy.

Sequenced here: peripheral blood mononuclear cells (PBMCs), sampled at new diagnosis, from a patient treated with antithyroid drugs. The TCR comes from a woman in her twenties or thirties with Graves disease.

The CDR3 sequence: CASTSDLRNEQFF. CDR3 DNA: TGTGCCAGCACCTCCGATCTGCGGAATGAGCAGTTCTTC. V gene TRBV7-9 combines with J gene TRBJ2-1; D unresolved. Trimming left V 7 bases short and J 7 bases short, with 14 bases between. Germline V CDR1 and CDR2: SEHNR, FQNEAQ (reference sequence). The CDR3 has 13 amino acids.